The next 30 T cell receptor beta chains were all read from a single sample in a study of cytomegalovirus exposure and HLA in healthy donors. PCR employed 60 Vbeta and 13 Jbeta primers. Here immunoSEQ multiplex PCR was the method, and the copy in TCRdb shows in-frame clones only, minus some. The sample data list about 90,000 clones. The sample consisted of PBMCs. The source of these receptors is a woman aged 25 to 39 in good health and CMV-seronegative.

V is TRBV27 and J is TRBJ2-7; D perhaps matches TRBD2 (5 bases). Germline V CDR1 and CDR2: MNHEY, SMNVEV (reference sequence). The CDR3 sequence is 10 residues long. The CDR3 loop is CSWGDYEQYF. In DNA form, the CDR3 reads TGTAGCTGGGGAGACTACGAGCAGTACTTC.

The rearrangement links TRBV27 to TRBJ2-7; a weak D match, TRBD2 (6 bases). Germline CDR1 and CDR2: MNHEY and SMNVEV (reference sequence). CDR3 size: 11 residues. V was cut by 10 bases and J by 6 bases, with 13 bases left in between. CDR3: CATIRGGEQYF. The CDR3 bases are TGTGCCACCATCCGGGGAGGCGAGCAGTACTTC.

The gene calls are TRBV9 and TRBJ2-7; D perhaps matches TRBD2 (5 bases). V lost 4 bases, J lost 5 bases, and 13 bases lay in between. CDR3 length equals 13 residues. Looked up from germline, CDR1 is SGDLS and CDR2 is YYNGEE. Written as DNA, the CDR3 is TGTGCCAGCAGCATTCGGGCCGGGAACGAGCAGTACTTC. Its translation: CASSIRAGNEQYF.

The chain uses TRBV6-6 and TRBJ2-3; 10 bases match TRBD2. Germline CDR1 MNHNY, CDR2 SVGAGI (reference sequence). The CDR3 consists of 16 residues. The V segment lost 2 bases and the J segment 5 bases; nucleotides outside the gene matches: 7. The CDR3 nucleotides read TGTGCCAGCAGTTACGCTAGCGGGAGTCATGGAGATACGCAGTATTTT. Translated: CASSYASGSHGDTQYF.

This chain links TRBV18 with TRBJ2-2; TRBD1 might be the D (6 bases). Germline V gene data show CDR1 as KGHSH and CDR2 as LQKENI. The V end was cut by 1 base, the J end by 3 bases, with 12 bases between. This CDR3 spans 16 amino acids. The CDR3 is CASSPRQGQHTGELFF. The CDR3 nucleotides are TGTGCCAGCTCACCACGGCAAGGACAGCACACCGGGGAGCTGTTTTTT.

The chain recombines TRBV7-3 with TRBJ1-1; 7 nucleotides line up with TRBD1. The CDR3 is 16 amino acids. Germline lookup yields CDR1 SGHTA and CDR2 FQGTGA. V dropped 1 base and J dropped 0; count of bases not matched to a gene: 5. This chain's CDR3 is CASSLKSRGMNTEAFF. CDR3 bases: TGTGCCAGCAGCTTAAAGTCCAGGGGGATGAACACTGAAGCTTTCTTT.

The CDR3 DNA reads as TGTGCCTCAACGGGACAGGGGAACAATGAGCAGTTCTTC. Protein product: CASTGQGNNEQFF. This chain links TRBV30 with TRBJ2-1, with 10 bases identical to TRBD1. Germline V gene data show CDR1 as GTSNPN and CDR2 as SVGIG (reference sequence). The CDR3 covers 13 residues. The junction had 5 bases not matched to a gene; V was cut back by 7 bases and J by 5 bases. Together with reference TRBV30 and TRBJ2-1, the CDR3 gives the full variable domain: SQTIHQWPATLVQPVGSPLSLECTVEGTSNPNLYWYRQAAGRGLQLLFYSVGIGQISSEVPQNLSASRPQDRQFILSSKKLLLSDSGFYLCASTGQGNNEQFFGPGTRLTVL.

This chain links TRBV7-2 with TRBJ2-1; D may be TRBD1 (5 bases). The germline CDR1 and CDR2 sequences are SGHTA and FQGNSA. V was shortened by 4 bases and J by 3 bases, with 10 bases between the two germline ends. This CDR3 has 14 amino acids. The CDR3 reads CASSSRRGYNEQFF. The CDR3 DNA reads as TGTGCCAGCAGCTCCCGAAGGGGCTACAATGAGCAGTTCTTC.

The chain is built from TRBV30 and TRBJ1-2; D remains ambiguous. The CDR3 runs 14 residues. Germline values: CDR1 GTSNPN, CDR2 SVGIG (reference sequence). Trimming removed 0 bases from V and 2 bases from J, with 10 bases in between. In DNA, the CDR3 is TGTGCCTGGAGTGTATTATCAGAAAACTATGGCTACACCTTC. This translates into CAWSVLSENYGYTF.

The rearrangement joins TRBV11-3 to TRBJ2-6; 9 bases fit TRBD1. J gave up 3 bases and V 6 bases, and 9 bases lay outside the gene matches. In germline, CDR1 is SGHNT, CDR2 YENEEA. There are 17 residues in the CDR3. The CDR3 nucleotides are TGTGCCAGCAGACCCCCGGGACAGGGAATTGGGGCCAACGTCCTGACTTTC. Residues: CASRPPGQGIGANVLTF.

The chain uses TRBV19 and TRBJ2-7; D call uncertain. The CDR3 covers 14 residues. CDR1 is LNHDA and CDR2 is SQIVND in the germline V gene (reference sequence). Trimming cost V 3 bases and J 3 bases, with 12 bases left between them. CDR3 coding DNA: TGTGCCAGTAGTATCCAAGCTGACATCTACGAGCAGTACTTC. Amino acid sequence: CASSIQADIYEQYF.

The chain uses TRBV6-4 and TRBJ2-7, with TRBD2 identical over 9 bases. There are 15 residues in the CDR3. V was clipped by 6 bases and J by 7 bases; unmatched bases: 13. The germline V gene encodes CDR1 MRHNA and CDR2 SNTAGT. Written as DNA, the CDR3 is TGTGCCAGCAGCCCCGGGCCTAGCGGGGTTTCTGAGCAGTACTTC. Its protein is CASSPGPSGVSEQYF.

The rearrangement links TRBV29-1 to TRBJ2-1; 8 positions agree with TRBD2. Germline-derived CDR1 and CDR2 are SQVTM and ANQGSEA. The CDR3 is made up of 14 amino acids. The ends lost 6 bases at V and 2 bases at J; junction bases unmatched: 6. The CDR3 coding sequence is TGCAGCGTGAGCGGGGGCCGCACCTACAATGAGCAGTTCTTC. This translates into CSVSGGRTYNEQFF.

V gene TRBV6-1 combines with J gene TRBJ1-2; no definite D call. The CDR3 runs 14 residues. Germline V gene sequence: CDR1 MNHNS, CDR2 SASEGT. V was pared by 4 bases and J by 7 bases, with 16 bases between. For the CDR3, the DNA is TGTGCCAGCAGTGCTTCGACCGAGGGCGGTGGCTACACCTTC. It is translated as CASSASTEGGGYTF.

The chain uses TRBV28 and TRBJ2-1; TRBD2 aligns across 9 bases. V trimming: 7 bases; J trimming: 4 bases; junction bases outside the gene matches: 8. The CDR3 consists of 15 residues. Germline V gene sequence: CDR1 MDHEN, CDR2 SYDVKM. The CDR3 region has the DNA TGTGCCAGCAAGTGGCGGGAGGGCCAGTACAATGAGCAGTTCTTC. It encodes CASKWREGQYNEQFF. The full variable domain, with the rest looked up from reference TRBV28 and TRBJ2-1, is DVKVTQSSRYLVKRTGEKVFLECVQDMDHENMFWYRQDPGLGLRLIYFSYDVKMKEKGDIPEGYSVSREKKERFSLILESASTNQTSMYLCASKWREGQYNEQFFGPGTRLTVL.

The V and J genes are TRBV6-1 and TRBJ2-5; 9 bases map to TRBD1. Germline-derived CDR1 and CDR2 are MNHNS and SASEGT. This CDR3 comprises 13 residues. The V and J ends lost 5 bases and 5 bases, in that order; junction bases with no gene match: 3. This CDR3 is CASSRDREETQYF. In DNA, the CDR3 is TGTGCCAGCAGTCGGGACAGGGAGGAGACCCAGTACTTC.

The CDR3 sequence: CASSVQGGSPLHF. The CDR3 DNA sequence: TGTGCCAGCAGTGTACAGGGCGGTTCACCCCTCCACTTT. The V and J genes are TRBV2 and TRBJ1-6, with D maybe TRBD1 (6 bases). Germline assignment: CDR1 SNHLY and CDR2 FYNNEI. V dropped 4 bases and J dropped 9 bases, with 10 bases sitting between them. This CDR3 comprises 13 residues.

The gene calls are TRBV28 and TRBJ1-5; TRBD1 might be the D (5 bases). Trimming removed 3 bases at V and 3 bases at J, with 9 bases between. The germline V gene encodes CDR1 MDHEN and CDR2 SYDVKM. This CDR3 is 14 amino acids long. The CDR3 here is CASSLSGNNQPQHF. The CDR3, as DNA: TGTGCCAGCAGTTTGTCAGGGAACAATCAGCCCCAGCATTTT.

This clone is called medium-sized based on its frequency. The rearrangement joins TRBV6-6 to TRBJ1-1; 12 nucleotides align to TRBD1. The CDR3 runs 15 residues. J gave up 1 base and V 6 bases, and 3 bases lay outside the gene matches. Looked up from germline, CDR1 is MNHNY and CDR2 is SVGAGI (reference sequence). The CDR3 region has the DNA TGTGCCAGCAGGTGGGGACAGGGGGCGAACACTGAAGCTTTCTTT. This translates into CASRWGQGANTEAFF.

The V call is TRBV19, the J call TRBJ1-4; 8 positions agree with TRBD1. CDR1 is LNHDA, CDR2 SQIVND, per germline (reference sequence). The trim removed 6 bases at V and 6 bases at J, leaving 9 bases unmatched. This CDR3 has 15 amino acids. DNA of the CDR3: TGTGCCAGTAGCCCCAACAGGGGGGGAGATGAAAAACTGTTTTTT. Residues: CASSPNRGGDEKLFF.

This CDR3 is CSVGTSGAYEQYF. Here the CDR3 DNA reads TGCAGCGTTGGAACGTCAGGGGCCTACGAGCAGTACTTC. This rearrangement joins TRBV29-1 to TRBJ2-7, with a tentative D call TRBD1 (6 bases). The CDR3 runs to 13 residues. CDR1 is SQVTM and CDR2 is ANQGSEA in the germline V gene. Between the trimmed V and J ends, which lost 4 bases and 2 bases, there was a span of 12 bases.

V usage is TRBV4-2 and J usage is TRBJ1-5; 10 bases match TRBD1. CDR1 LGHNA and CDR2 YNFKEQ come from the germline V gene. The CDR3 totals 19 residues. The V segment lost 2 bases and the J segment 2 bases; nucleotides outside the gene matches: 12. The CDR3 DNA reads TGTGCCAGCAGCCAAAGGACAGGGGGGTCCCTGCTAGGCAATCAGCCCCAGCATTTT. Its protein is CASSQRTGGSLLGNQPQHF.

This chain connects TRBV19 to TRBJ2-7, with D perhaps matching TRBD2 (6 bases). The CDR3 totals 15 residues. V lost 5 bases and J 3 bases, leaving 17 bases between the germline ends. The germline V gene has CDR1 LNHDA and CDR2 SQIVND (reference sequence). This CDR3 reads CASSGRLGVGYEQYF. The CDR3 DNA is TGTGCCAGTAGTGGCAGACTAGGGGTGGGCTACGAGCAGTACTTC.

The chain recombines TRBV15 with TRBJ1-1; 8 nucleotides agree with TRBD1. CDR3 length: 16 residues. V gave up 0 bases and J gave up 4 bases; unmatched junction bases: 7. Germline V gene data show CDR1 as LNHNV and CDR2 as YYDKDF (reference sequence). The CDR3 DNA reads TGTGCCACCAGCAGAGAACCAGGGGGCAGAGGCACTGAAGCTTTCTTT. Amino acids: CATSREPGGRGTEAFF.

CDR3 region: CATAYGGLLNQPQHF. DNA of the CDR3: TGTGCCACTGCCTATGGCGGGCTGCTCAATCAGCCCCAGCATTTT. The chain couples TRBV19 to TRBJ1-5; unclear D gene. The germline CDR1 and CDR2 sequences are LNHDA and SQIVND (reference sequence). V was shortened by 10 bases and J by 3 bases, with 19 bases between the two germline ends. This CDR3 region has 15 residues. The whole variable domain, filled in from reference TRBV19 and TRBJ1-5, reads DGGITQSPKYLFRKEGQNVTLSCEQNLNHDAMYWYRQDPGQGLRLIYYSQIVNDFQKGDIAEGYSVSREKKESFPLTVTSAQKNPTAFYLCATAYGGLLNQPQHFGDGTRLSIL.

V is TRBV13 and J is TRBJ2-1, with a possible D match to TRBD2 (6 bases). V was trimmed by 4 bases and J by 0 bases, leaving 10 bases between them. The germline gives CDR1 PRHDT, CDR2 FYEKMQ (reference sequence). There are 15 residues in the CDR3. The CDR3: CASSYGSFSYNEQFF. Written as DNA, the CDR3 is TGTGCCAGCAGCTACGGGAGTTTCTCCTACAATGAGCAGTTCTTC.

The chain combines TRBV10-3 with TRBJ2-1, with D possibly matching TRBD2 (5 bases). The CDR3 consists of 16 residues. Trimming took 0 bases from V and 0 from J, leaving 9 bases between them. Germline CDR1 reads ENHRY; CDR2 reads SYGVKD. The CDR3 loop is CAISESERRSYNEQFF. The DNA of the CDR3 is TGTGCCATCAGTGAGTCAGAGCGGCGCTCCTACAATGAGCAGTTCTTC.

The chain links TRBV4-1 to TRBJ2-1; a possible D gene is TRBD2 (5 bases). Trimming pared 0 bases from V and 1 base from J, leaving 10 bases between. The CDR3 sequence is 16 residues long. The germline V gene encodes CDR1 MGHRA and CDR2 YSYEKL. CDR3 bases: TGCGCCAGCAGCCAAGATCGGCCGGGATCCTACAATGAGCAGTTCTTC. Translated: CASSQDRPGSYNEQFF.

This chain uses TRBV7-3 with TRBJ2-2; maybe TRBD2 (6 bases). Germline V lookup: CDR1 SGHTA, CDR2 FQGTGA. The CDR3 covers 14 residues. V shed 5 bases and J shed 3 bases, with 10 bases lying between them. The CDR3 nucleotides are TGTGCCAGCAGCCCACCGGGGGACACCGGGGAGCTGTTTTTT. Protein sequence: CASSPPGDTGELFF.

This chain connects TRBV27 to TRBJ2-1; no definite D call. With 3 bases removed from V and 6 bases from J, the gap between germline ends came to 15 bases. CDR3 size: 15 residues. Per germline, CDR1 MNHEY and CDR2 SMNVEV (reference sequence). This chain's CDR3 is CASSFKALVFNEQFF. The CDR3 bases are TGTGCCAGCAGTTTTAAAGCGCTAGTTTTCAATGAGCAGTTCTTC.